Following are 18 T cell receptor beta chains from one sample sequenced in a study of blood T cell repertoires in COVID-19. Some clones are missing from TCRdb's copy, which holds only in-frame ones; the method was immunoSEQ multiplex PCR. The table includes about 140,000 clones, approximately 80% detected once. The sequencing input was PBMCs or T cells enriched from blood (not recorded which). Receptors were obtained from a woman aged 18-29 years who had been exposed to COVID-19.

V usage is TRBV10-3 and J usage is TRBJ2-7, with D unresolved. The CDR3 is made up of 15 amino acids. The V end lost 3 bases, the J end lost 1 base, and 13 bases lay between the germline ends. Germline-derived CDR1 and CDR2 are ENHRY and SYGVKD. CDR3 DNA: TGTGCCATCAGTGACCCAGCTGCGGTATCCTACGAGCAGTACTTC. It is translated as CAISDPAAVSYEQYF.

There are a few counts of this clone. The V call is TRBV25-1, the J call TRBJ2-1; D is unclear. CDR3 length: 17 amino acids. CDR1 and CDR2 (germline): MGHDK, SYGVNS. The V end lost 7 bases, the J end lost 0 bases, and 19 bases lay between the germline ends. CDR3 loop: CASTSTLSRNSYNEQFF. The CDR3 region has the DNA TGTGCCAGCACATCCACTTTAAGCCGCAACTCCTACAATGAGCAGTTCTTC. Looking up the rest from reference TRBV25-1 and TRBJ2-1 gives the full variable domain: EADIYQTPRYLVIGTGKKITLECSQTMGHDKMYWYQQDPGMELHLIHYSYGVNSTEKGDLSSESTVSRIRTEHFPLTLESARPSHTSQYLCASTSTLSRNSYNEQFFGPGTRLTVL.

The CDR3 bases are TGTGCCACCAGCAGAGTTGGAGGGGGCATGGACACCATATATTTT. This encodes CATSRVGGGMDTIYF. J is TRBJ1-3 and V is TRBV15; 7 bases line up with TRBD1. The CDR3 spans 15 residues. Germline V lookup: CDR1 LNHNV, CDR2 YYDKDF (reference sequence). The junction had 8 bases not matched to a gene; V was cut back by 1 base and J by 8 bases.

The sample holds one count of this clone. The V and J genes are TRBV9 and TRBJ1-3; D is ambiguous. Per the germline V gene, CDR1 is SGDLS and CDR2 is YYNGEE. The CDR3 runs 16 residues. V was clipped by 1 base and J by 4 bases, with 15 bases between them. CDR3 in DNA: TGTGCCAGCAGCGTATCTTTGGATGAGCGGGGAAACACCATATATTTT. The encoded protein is CASSVSLDERGNTIYF.

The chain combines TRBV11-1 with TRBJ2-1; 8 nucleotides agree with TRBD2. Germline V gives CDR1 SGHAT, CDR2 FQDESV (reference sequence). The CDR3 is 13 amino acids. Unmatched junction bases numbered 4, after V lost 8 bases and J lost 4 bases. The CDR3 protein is CASRGGRYNEQFF. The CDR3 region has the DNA TGTGCCAGCCGCGGGGGGCGTTACAATGAGCAGTTCTTC.

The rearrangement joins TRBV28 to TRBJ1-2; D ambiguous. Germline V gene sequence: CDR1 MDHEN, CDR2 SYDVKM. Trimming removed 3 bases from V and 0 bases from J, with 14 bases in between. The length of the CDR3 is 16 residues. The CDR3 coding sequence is TGTGCCAGCAGTTTCGCGAGGGTGAGGACTAACTATGGCTACACCTTC. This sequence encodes CASSFARVRTNYGYTF.

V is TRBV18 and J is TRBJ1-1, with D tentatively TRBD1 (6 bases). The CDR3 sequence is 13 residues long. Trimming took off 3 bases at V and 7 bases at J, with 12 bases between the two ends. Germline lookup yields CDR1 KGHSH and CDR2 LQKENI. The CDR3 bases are TGTGCCAGCTCACCGGGGACAACTAATGAAGCTTTCTTT. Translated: CASSPGTTNEAFF.

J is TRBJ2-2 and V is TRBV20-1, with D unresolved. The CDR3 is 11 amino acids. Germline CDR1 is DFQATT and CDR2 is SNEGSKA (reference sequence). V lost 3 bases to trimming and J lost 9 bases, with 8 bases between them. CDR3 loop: CSASDSWELFF. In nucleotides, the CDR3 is TGCAGTGCTAGTGATAGTTGGGAGCTGTTTTTT.

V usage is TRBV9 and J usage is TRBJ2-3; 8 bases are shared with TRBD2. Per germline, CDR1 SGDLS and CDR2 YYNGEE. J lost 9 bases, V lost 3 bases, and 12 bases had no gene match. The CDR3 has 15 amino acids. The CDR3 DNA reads TGTGCCAGCAGCGACAATAGCGGGGACGGGGAAACGCAGTATTTT. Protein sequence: CASSDNSGDGETQYF.

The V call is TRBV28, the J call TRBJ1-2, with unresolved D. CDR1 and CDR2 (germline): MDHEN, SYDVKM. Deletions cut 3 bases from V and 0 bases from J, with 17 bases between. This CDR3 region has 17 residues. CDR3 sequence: CASSLRAGSGTNYGYTF. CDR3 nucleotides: TGTGCCAGCAGTTTGCGTGCCGGGTCGGGGACTAACTATGGCTACACCTTC.

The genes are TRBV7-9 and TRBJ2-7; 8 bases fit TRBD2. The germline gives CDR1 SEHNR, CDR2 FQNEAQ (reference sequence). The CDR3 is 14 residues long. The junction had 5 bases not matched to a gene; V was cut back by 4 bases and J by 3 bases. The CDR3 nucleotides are TGTGCCAGCAGCTCTTTAGCGGGAATCTACGAGCAGTACTTC. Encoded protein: CASSSLAGIYEQYF. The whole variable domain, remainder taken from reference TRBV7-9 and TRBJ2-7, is DTGVSQNPRHKITKRGQNVTFRCDPISEHNRLYWYRQTLGQGPEFLTYFQNEAQLEKSRLLSDRFSAERPKGSFSTLEIQRTEQGDSAMYLCASSSLAGIYEQYFGPGTRLTVT.

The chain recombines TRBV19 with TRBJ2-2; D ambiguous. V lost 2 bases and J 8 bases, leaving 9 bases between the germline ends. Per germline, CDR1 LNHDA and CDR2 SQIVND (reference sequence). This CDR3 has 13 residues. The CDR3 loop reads CASSIPFRGELFF. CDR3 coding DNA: TGTGCCAGTAGTATACCCTTTCGGGGGGAGCTGTTTTTT.

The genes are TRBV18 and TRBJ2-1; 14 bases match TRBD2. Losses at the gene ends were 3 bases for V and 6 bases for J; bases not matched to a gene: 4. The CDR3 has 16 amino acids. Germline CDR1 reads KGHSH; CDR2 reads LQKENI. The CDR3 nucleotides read TGTGCCAGCTCACCTCCGGGACTAGCGGGAGCCAATGAGCAGTTCTTC. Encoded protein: CASSPPGLAGANEQFF. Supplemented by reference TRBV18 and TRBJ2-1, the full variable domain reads NAGVMQNPRHLVRRRGQEARLRCSPMKGHSHVYWYRQLPEEGLKFMVYLQKENIIDESGMPKERFSAEFPKEGPSILRIQQVVRGDSAAYFCASSPPGLAGANEQFFGPGTRLTVL.

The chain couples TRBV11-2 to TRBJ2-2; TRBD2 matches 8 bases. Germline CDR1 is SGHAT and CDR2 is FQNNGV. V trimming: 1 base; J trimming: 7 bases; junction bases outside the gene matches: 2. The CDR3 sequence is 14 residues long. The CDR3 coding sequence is TGTGCCAGCAGCTTAGCGGGAGGGGTCGGGGAGCTGTTTTTT. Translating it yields CASSLAGGVGELFF.

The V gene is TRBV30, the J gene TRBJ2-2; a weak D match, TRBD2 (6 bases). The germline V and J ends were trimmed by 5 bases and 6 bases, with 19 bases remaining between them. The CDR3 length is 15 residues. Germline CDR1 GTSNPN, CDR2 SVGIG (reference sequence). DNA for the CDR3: TGTGCCTGGGGGCGGGACTCTCAACACCCCGGGGAGCTGTTTTTT. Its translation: CAWGRDSQHPGELFF.

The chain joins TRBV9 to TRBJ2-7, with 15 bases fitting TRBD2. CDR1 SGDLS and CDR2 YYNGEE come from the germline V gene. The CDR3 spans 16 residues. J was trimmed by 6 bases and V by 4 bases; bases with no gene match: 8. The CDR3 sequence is CASSPLSGLAGGEQYF. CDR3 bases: TGTGCCAGCAGCCCGCTATCGGGACTAGCGGGAGGCGAGCAGTACTTC.

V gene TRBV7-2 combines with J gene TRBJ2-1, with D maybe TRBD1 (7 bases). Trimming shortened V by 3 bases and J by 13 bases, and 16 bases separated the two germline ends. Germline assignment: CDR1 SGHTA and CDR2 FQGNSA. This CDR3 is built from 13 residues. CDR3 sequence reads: CASSFTAQGGQFF. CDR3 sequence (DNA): TGTGCCAGCAGCTTCACCGCCCAGGGGGGCCAGTTCTTC.

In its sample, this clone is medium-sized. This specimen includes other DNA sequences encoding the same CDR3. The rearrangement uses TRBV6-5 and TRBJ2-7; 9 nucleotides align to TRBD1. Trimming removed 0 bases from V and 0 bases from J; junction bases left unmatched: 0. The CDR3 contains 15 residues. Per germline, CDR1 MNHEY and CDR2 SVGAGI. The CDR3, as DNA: TGTGCCAGCAGTTACTCGACAGGGGGCTCCTACGAGCAGTACTTC. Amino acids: CASSYSTGGSYEQYF.